The 19 T cell receptor beta chains below all came from one sample that was sequenced in a study of vaccination and CD4 T cells after COVID-19. The treatment: approximately 9-day PBMC culture with coronavirus spike peptide pools or control peptides (ViraFEST assay). Ahead of the COVID-19 pandemic (2011-2018), the CD4+ T cells of the unexposed donor were collected. For these TCRs, the target antigens are not known. The Oncomine TCR Beta short-read assay was applied to DNA of cultured CD4+ T cells. Extraction of genomic DNA was performed on cultured CD4+ T cells. TCRdb independently ran MiXCR on the PCR reads; one entry per CDR3 protein. The data hold fewer than 10,000 distinct CDR3 sequences, with about 35% observed a single time. The specimen sequenced was CD4+ T cells from blood, cultured in vitro. The receptor set was obtained from a human donor in good health.

The V call is TRBV29-1, the J call TRBJ2-5; D possibly corresponds to TRBD2 (6 bases). Germline lookup yields CDR1 SQVTM and CDR2 ANQGSEA. This CDR3 spans 13 amino acids. The V and J ends lost 5 bases and 5 bases respectively, with 15 bases between them. CDR3 coding DNA: TGCAGCGTTACCTGGCTAGCGAGGGAGACCCAGTACTTC. This codes for CSVTWLARETQYF.

The chain couples TRBV6-1 to TRBJ2-7; D gene uncertain. V dropped 6 bases and J dropped 3 bases, with 9 bases sitting between them. Germline V lookup: CDR1 MNHNS, CDR2 SASEGT. The CDR3 totals 12 residues. DNA for the CDR3: TGTGCCAGCAGCAGTCACGACTACGAGCAGTACTTC. Its translation is CASSSHDYEQYF.

The CDR3 reads CASSLRDRGLDEQFF. The CDR3 region has the DNA TGTGCCAGCAGCCTTCGGGACAGGGGGCTTGATGAGCAGTTCTTC. The V and J genes are TRBV7-9 and TRBJ2-1, with TRBD1 identical over 12 bases. V shed 5 bases, J shed 8 bases, and the junction held 7 bases outside the gene matches. CDR3 length: 15 amino acids. CDR1 and CDR2 from the germline V gene are SEHNR and FQNEAQ (reference sequence).

This clonotype has a handful of counts. This chain links TRBV7-6 with TRBJ2-3; D is unresolved. The CDR3 covers 14 residues. V was trimmed by 8 bases and J by 0 bases, leaving 12 bases between them. Germline V lookup: CDR1 SGHVS, CDR2 FNYEAQ. The CDR3 DNA is TGTGCCAGCGGTACCCTAAGGAGCACAGATACGCAGTATTTT. As protein: CASGTLRSTDTQYF.

J is TRBJ1-1 and V is TRBV7-9; 11 nucleotides align to TRBD1. Germline CDR1 SEHNR, CDR2 FQNEAQ (reference sequence). This CDR3 has 13 residues. V shed 8 bases and J 4 bases; nucleotides not matched to a gene: 3. In DNA form, the CDR3 reads TGTGCCAGCGGTGGGACAGGGGGCACTGAAGCTTTCTTT. This encodes CASGGTGGTEAFF.

J is TRBJ1-1 and V is TRBV6-2 or TRBV6-3; D gene uncertain. The CDR3 spans 13 residues. Trimming took 6 bases from V and 4 from J, leaving 12 bases between them. Germline loops: CDR1 MNHEY, CDR2 SVGEGT. The CDR3 here is CASRDGWGTEAFF. The CDR3 DNA sequence: TGTGCCAGCAGGGACGGTTGGGGCACTGAAGCTTTCTTT.

The genes are TRBV7-3 and TRBJ2-5, with 7 nucleotides matching TRBD2. Germline V gives CDR1 SGHTA, CDR2 FQGTGA. The CDR3 totals 17 residues. J was trimmed by 1 base and V by 1 base; bases with no gene match: 9. Written as DNA, the CDR3 is TGTGCCAGCAGCTTAAAGGTTGGCGGGAGAGTCCAAGAGACCCAGTACTTC. Its translation is CASSLKVGGRVQETQYF.

The chain joins TRBV29-1 to TRBJ2-7, with 7 bases that match TRBD1. Losses at the gene ends were 4 bases for V and 5 bases for J; bases not matched to a gene: 8. CDR3 length equals 13 residues. Germline CDR1 SQVTM, CDR2 ANQGSEA. The CDR3 coding sequence is TGCAGCGTTGGCAGGGGACAGTGGGACGAGCAGTACTTC. It specifies CSVGRGQWDEQYF.

The chain carries TRBV4-3 and TRBJ2-3, with D unclear. V was trimmed by 0 bases and J by 8 bases, leaving 9 bases between them. Germline-derived CDR1 and CDR2 are LGHNA and YSLEER. The CDR3 extends over 13 amino acids. In nucleotides, the CDR3 is TGCGCCAGCAGCCAAGACCAAATCGGTACGCAGTATTTT. Translating it yields CASSQDQIGTQYF.

This chain connects TRBV28 to TRBJ1-5; D might be TRBD1 (5 bases). CDR3 size: 15 residues. V shed 6 bases and J shed 4 bases, with 16 bases lying between them. Germline loops: CDR1 MDHEN, CDR2 SYDVKM. The CDR3 region has the DNA TGTGCCAGCAGGGGACGAGGTATGGAGAATCAGCCCCAGCATTTT. This translates into CASRGRGMENQPQHF.

A word on this clonotype: Just one base apart from a much larger clone, this may be a read error. This chain joins TRBV6-5 and TRBJ1-5; D gene ambiguous. This CDR3 spans 15 amino acids. Germline CDR1 is MNHEY and CDR2 is SVGAGI. The CDR3 region has the DNA TGTGCCAGCAGTTACTCCCCAGGCGCCAATCCGCCCCAGCATTTT. Encoded protein: CASSYSPGANPPQHF.

This clonotype is judged medium-sized. The genes are TRBV7-2 and TRBJ2-7; the match to TRBD2 covers 11 bases. V was clipped by 7 bases and J by 2 bases; unmatched bases: 10. The CDR3 extends over 16 amino acids. Germline CDR1 reads SGHTA; CDR2 reads FQGNSA. The CDR3 reads CASTQALAGGAYEQYF. In DNA form, the CDR3 reads TGTGCCAGCACCCAAGCCCTAGCGGGAGGTGCCTACGAGCAGTACTTC.

This clonotype was seen a handful of times. V and J are TRBV28 and TRBJ1-2; TRBD1 might be the D (5 bases). The CDR3 runs 12 residues. The germline gives CDR1 MDHEN, CDR2 SYDVKM. The V end lost 5 bases, the J end lost 5 bases, and 9 bases lay between the germline ends. CDR3 region: CASSPQVYGYTF. The CDR3, as DNA: TGTGCCAGCAGTCCACAGGTTTATGGCTACACCTTC.

This clonotype appeared once. The chain joins TRBV25-1 to TRBJ2-6, with unresolved D. V was shortened by 8 bases and J by 0 bases, with 8 bases between the two germline ends. The CDR3 totals 14 residues. Germline loops: CDR1 MGHDK, CDR2 SYGVNS. Here the CDR3 reads CASHGPSGANVLTF. CDR3 DNA sequence: TGTGCCAGCCATGGTCCCTCTGGGGCCAACGTCCTGACTTTC.

This rearrangement joins TRBV10-3 to TRBJ1-6; possibly TRBD1 for D (6 bases). The CDR3 consists of 15 residues. Trimming cost V 0 bases and J 7 bases, with 10 bases left between them. Germline V gives CDR1 ENHRY, CDR2 SYGVKD. This CDR3 reads CAISESGQNNSPLHF. Written as DNA, the CDR3 is TGTGCCATCAGTGAGTCAGGACAGAACAATTCACCCCTCCACTTT.

This rearrangement joins TRBV10-2 to TRBJ1-2; no firm D call. This CDR3 contains 11 residues. CDR1 is WSHSY, CDR2 SAAADI, per germline. The V and J ends lost 10 bases and 6 bases respectively, with 12 bases between them. CDR3 in DNA: TGCGCCACCCGCGGAAGGGATGGCTACACCTTC. Its protein is CATRGRDGYTF.

This chain joins TRBV20-1 and TRBJ2-7, with D uncertain. V was shortened by 4 bases and J by 2 bases, with 12 bases between the two germline ends. Germline loops: CDR1 DFQATT, CDR2 SNEGSKA (reference sequence). The CDR3 covers 13 residues. CDR3 bases: TGCAGTGCTACGGTAGGAGTCCCCTACGAGCAGTACTTC. It is translated as CSATVGVPYEQYF.

This clonotype is categorized as medium-sized (0.01 to 0.1%). The CDR3 sequence: CAGNRDSFEEQYF. The CDR3 DNA sequence: TGTGCCGGCAACCGGGACAGCTTTGAGGAGCAGTACTTC. V is TRBV2 and J is TRBJ2-7, with 7 bases matching TRBD1. Trimming at V came to 11 bases and at J to 7 bases, leaving 14 bases not matched to a gene. In germline, CDR1 is SNHLY, CDR2 FYNNEI. CDR3 size: 13 residues.

V and J are TRBV27 and TRBJ2-7, with 8 positions matching TRBD1. The CDR3 runs 14 residues. With 3 bases clipped from V and 3 bases from J, the junction kept 4 bases outside the gene matches. Per germline, CDR1 MNHEY and CDR2 SMNVEV (reference sequence). CDR3 coding DNA: TGTGCCAGCAGTTTGCAGGGGGCGAACTACGAGCAGTACTTC. Protein: CASSLQGANYEQYF.